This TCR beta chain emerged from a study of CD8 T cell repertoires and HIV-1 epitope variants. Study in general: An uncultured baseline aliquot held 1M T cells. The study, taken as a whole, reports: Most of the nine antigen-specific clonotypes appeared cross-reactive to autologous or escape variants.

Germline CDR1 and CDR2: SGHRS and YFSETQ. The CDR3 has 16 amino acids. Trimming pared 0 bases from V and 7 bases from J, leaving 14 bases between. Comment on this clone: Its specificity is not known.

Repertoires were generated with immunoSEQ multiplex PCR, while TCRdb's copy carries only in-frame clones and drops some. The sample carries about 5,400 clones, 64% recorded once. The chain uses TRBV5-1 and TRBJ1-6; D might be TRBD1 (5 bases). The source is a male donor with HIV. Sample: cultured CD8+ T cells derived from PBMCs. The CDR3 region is CASSLGGPTENSPLHF. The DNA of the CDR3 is TGCGCCAGCAGCTTGGGGGGCCCCACGGAAAATTCACCCCTCCACTTT.